This record looks at one T cell receptor (beta chain) sequence and its context. The entry originates in a study of blood T cells in healthy people across ages. Study background: Template-switching capture recovered about one barcoded beta molecule per two T cells.

This CDR3 is 20 amino acids long. Germline V gene sequence: CDR1 DFQATT, CDR2 SNEGSKA (reference sequence). The V segment lost 2 bases and the J segment 0 bases; nucleotides outside the gene matches: 21. Extracted total RNA amounted to at least 5.5 micrograms for each sample. Together with a sample-barcoded 5' primer, a J-beta primer mix was included in a second PCR lasting about 7 to 11 cycles. Tagging of each cDNA molecule was performed by a template-switch adaptor with 12 random nucleotides. TCRdb re-called the 5' RACE reads through MiXCR, storing one row per CDR3 protein. The sample includes almost 300,000 distinct CDR3 sequences, 27% of them seen just once.

The sequencing input was blood. The clonotype was recovered from a woman in her seventies in good health. The chain joins TRBV20-1 to TRBJ1-1; TRBD1 agrees at 7 bases. In nucleotides, the CDR3 is TGCAGTGCTAGATCCCCTCAAGGGGGCTTTCTTCCCGGCGTGAACACTGAAGCTTTCTTT. Encoded protein: CSARSPQGGFLPGVNTEAFF.